The entry that follows covers one TCR beta chain sequence. Original methodology: From reference gene primer amplification, estimates of nucleated cell counts were derived. The table came from immunoSEQ multiplex PCR; TCRdb's copy has only in-frame clones and leaves some out. That table gives V, J and clone size, and the DNA gave D and trimming. The sample holds 150,000 to 200,000 clones, roughly 70% seen once. Germline CDR1 and CDR2: MDHEN and SYDVKM. The CDR3 is 17 residues long. Trimming cost V 4 bases and J 2 bases; bases outside gene matches: 14. The data belong to a study of blood T cell repertoires in COVID-19. Study details: Specimens from acute and convalescent COVID-19 originated in the United States, Italy and Spain. T cells, B-cell-depleted T cells, or PBMCs provided the cDNA or gDNA that served as material.

The chain uses TRBV28 and TRBJ2-7; 7 positions agree with TRBD2. This clonotype was obtained from a woman older than 75 with acute or convalescent COVID-19. Sequenced material: peripheral blood. CDR3 DNA: TGTGCCAGCAGTTCCCTTGGTAGGGGAGGGATAACCTACGAGCAGTACTTC. Its translation: CASSSLGRGGITYEQYF.